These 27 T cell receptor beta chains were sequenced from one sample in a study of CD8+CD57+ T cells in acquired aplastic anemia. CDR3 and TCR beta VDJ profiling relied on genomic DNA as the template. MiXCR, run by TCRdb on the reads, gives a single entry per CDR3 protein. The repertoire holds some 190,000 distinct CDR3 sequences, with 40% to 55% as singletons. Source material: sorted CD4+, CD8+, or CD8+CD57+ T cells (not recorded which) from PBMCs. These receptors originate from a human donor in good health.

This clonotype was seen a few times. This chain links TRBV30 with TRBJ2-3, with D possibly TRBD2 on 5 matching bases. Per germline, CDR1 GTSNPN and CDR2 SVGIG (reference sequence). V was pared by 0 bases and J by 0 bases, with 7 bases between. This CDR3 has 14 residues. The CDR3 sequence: CAWSVTSSTDTQYF. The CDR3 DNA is TGTGCCTGGAGTGTCACTAGTAGCACAGATACGCAGTATTTT.

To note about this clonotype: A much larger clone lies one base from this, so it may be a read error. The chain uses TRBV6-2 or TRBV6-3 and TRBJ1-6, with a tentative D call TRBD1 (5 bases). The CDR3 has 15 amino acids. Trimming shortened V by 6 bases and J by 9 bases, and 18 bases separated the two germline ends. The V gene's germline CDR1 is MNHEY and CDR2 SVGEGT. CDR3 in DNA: TGTGCCAGCAGGAGGACCGGGACTGTTAGTTCACCCCTCCACTTT. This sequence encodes CASRRTGTVSSPLHF.

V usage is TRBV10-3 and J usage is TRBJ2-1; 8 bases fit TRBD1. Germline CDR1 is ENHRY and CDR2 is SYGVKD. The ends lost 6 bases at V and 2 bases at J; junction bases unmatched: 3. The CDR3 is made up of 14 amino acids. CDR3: CAIRQTGAYNEQFF. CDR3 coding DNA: TGTGCCATCAGGCAGACAGGGGCCTACAATGAGCAGTTCTTC.

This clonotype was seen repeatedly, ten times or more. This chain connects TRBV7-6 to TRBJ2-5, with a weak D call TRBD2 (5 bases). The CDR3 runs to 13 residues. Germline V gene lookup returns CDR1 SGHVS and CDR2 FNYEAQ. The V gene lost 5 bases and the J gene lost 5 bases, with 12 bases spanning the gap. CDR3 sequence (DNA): TGTGCCAGCAGCACCTGGGAGCGGGAGACCCAGTACTTC. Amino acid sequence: CASSTWERETQYF.

The CDR3 loop is CSARDGGTEAFF. CDR3 DNA sequence: TGCAGTGCTAGAGATGGTGGCACTGAAGCTTTCTTT. The chain carries TRBV20-1 and TRBJ1-1; D uncertain. The CDR3 spans 12 residues. The V and J ends lost 0 bases and 4 bases respectively, with 6 bases between them. Germline V gene lookup returns CDR1 DFQATT and CDR2 SNEGSKA (reference sequence).

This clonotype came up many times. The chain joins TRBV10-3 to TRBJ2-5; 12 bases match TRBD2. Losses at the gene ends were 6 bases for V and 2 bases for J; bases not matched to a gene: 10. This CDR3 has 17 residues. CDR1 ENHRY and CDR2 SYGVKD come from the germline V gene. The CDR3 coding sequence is TGTGCCATCAGCCGTAAACTAGCGGGAGGATTTCAAGAGACCCAGTACTTC. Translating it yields CAISRKLAGGFQETQYF.

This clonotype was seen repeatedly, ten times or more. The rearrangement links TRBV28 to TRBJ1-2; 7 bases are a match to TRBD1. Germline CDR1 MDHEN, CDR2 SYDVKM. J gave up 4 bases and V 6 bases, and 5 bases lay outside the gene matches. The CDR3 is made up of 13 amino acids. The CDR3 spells CASRTGLGYGYTF. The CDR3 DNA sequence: TGTGCCAGCAGGACAGGGTTAGGCTATGGCTACACCTTC.

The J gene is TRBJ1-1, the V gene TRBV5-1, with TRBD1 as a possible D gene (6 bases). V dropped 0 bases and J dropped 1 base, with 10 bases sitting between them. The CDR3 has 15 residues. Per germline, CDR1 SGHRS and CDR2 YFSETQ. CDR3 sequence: CASSLAADRNTEAFF. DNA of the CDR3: TGCGCCAGCAGCTTGGCCGCGGACAGGAACACTGAAGCTTTCTTT. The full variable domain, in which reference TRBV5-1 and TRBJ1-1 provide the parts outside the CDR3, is KAGVTQTPRYLIKTRGQQVTLSCSPISGHRSVSWYQQTPGQGLQFLFEYFSETQRNKGNFPGRFSGRQFSNSRSEMNVSTLELGDSALYLCASSLAADRNTEAFFGQGTRLTVV.

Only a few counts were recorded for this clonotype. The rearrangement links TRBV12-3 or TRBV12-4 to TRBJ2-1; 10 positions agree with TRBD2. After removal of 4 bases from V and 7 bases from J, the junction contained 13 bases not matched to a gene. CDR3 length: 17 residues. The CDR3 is CASSSGVAGGLVNEQFF. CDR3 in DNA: TGTGCCAGCAGTTCGGGGGTAGCGGGAGGCCTTGTGAATGAGCAGTTCTTC.

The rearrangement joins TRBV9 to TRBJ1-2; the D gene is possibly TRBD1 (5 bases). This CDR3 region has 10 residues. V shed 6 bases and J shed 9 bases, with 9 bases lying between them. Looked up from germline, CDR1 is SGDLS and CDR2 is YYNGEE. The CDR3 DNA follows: TGTGCCAGCAACGGGGGAAGCTACACCTTC. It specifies CASNGGSYTF. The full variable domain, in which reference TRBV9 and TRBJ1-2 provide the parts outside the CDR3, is DSGVTQTPKHLITATGQRVTLRCSPRSGDLSVYWYQQSLDQGLQFLIQYYNGEERAKGNILERFSAQQFPDLHSELNLSSLELGDSALYFCASNGGSYTFGSGTRLTVV.

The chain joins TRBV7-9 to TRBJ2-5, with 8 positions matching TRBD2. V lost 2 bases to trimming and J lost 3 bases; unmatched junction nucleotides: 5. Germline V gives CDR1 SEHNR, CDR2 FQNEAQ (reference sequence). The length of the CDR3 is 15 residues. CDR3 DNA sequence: TGTGCCAGCAGCTTAACCGGACTAGCAGAAGAGACCCAGTACTTC. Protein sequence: CASSLTGLAEETQYF.

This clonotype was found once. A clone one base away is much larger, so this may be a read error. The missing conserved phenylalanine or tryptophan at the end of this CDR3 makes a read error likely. DNA for the CDR3: TGTGCCAGTAGTAGGGACAGGGGAAATAGCAATCAGCCCCAGCATCTT. It encodes CASSRDRGNSNQPQHL. V usage is TRBV19 and J usage is TRBJ1-5; the match to TRBD1 covers 10 bases. The germline V gene encodes CDR1 LNHDA and CDR2 SQIVND (reference sequence). V shed 4 bases and J 0 bases; nucleotides not matched to a gene: 3. This CDR3 is 16 amino acids long.

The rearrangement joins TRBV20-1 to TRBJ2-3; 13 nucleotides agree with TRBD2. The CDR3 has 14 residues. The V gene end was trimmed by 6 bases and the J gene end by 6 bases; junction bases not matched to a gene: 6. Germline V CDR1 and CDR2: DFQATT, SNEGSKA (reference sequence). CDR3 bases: TGCAGTGCCCTTACTAGCGGGAGGGGCGATACGCAGTATTTT. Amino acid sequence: CSALTSGRGDTQYF.

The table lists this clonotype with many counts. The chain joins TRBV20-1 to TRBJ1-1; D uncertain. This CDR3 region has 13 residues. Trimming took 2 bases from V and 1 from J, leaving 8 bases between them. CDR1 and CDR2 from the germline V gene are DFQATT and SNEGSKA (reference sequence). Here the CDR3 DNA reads TGCAGTGCTAGACGGCAGCAGAACACTGAAGCTTTCTTT. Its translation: CSARRQQNTEAFF.

The CDR3: CSPRTGQGAETQYF. CDR3 nucleotides: TGCAGCCCTAGAACGGGACAGGGGGCGGAGACCCAGTACTTC. The chain joins TRBV29-1 to TRBJ2-5; 12 bases map to TRBD1. CDR3 length: 14 residues. The ends lost 8 bases at V and 5 bases at J; junction bases unmatched: 9. Germline CDR1 reads SQVTM; CDR2 reads ANQGSEA.

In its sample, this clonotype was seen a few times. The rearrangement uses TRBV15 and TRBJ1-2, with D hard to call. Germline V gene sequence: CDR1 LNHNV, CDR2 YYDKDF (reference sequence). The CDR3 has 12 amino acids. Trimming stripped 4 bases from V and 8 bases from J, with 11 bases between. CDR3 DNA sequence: TGTGCCACCAGCACCTTACTAGACGGCTACACCTTC. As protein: CATSTLLDGYTF.

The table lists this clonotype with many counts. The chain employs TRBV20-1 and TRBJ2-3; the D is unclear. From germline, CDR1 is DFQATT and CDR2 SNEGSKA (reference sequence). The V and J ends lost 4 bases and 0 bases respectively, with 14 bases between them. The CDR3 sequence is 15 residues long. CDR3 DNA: TGCAGTGCTAAAGACACCGGCTATAGCACAGATACGCAGTATTTT. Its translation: CSAKDTGYSTDTQYF.

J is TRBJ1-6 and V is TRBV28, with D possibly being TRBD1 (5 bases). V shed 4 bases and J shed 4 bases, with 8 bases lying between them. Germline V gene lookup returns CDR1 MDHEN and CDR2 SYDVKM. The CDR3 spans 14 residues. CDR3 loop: CASSSGRYNSPLHF. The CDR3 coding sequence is TGTGCCAGCAGTTCGGGACGTTATAATTCACCCCTCCACTTT.

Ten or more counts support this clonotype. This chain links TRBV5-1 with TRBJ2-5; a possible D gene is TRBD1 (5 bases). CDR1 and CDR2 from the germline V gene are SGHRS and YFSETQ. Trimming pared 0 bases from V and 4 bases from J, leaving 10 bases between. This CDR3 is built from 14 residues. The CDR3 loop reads CASSLAWGGETQYF. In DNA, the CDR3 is TGCGCCAGCAGCTTGGCATGGGGCGGAGAGACCCAGTACTTC.

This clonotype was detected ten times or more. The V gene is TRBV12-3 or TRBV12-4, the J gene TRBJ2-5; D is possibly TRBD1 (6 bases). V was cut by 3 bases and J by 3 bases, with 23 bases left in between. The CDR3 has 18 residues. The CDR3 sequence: CASSFRNQTGQRKETQYF. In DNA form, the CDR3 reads TGTGCCAGCAGTTTTCGGAATCAAACAGGACAGCGTAAAGAGACCCAGTACTTC.

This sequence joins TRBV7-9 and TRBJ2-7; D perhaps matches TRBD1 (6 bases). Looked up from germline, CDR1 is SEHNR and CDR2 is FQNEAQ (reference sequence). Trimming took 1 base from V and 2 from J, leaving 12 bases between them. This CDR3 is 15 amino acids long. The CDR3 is CASSLGGRTAYEQYF. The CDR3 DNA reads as TGTGCCAGCAGCTTAGGGGGGCGTACCGCCTACGAGCAGTACTTC.

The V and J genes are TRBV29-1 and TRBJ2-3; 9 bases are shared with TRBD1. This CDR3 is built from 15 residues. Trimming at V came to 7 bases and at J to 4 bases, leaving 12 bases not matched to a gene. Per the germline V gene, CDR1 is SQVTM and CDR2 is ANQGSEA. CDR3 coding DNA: TGCAGCGCGAAGGTAGGGACAGGGTACGCAGATACGCAGTATTTT. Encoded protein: CSAKVGTGYADTQYF.

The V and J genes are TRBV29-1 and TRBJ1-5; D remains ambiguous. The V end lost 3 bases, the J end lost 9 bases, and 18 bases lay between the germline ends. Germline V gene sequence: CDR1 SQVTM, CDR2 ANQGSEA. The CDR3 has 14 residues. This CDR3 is CSVEDPLQAGPQHF. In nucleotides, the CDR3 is TGCAGCGTTGAGGATCCCTTGCAGGCGGGGCCCCAGCATTTT. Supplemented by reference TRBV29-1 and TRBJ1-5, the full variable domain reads SAVISQKPSRDICQRGTSLTIQCQVDSQVTMMFWYRQQPGQSLTLIATANQGSEATYESGFVIDKFPISRPNLTFSTLTVSNMSPEDSSIYLCSVEDPLQAGPQHFGDGTRLSIL.

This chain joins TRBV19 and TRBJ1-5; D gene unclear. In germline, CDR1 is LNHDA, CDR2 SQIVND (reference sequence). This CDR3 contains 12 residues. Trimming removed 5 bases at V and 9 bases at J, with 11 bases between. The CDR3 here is CASSSVPGPQHF. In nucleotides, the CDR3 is TGTGCCAGTAGTTCTGTACCTGGGCCCCAGCATTTT. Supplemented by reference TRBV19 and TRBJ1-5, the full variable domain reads DGGITQSPKYLFRKEGQNVTLSCEQNLNHDAMYWYRQDPGQGLRLIYYSQIVNDFQKGDIAEGYSVSREKKESFPLTVTSAQKNPTAFYLCASSSVPGPQHFGDGTRLSIL.

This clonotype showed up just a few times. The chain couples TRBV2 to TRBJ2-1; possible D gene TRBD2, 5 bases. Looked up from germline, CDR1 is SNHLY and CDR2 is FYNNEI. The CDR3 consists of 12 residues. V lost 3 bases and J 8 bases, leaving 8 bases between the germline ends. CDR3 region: CASSDRGHEQFF. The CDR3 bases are TGTGCCAGCAGTGACAGAGGGCATGAGCAGTTCTTC.

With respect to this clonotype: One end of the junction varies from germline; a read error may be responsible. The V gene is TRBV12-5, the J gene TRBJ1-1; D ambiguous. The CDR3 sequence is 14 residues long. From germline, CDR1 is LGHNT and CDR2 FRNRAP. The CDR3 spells CASGRGLQNTEAFF. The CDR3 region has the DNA TGTGCTAGTGGCCGCGGACTTCAGAACACTGAAGCTTTCTTC.

The CDR3: CASSLGYSEVNEQFF. The CDR3 DNA reads as TGCGCCAGCAGCTTGGGATACAGCGAGGTCAATGAGCAGTTCTTC. This sequence joins TRBV5-1 and TRBJ2-1; D remains unclear. Germline-derived CDR1 and CDR2 are SGHRS and YFSETQ. V lost 0 bases and J lost 6, with 13 bases in between. CDR3 length: 15 amino acids.